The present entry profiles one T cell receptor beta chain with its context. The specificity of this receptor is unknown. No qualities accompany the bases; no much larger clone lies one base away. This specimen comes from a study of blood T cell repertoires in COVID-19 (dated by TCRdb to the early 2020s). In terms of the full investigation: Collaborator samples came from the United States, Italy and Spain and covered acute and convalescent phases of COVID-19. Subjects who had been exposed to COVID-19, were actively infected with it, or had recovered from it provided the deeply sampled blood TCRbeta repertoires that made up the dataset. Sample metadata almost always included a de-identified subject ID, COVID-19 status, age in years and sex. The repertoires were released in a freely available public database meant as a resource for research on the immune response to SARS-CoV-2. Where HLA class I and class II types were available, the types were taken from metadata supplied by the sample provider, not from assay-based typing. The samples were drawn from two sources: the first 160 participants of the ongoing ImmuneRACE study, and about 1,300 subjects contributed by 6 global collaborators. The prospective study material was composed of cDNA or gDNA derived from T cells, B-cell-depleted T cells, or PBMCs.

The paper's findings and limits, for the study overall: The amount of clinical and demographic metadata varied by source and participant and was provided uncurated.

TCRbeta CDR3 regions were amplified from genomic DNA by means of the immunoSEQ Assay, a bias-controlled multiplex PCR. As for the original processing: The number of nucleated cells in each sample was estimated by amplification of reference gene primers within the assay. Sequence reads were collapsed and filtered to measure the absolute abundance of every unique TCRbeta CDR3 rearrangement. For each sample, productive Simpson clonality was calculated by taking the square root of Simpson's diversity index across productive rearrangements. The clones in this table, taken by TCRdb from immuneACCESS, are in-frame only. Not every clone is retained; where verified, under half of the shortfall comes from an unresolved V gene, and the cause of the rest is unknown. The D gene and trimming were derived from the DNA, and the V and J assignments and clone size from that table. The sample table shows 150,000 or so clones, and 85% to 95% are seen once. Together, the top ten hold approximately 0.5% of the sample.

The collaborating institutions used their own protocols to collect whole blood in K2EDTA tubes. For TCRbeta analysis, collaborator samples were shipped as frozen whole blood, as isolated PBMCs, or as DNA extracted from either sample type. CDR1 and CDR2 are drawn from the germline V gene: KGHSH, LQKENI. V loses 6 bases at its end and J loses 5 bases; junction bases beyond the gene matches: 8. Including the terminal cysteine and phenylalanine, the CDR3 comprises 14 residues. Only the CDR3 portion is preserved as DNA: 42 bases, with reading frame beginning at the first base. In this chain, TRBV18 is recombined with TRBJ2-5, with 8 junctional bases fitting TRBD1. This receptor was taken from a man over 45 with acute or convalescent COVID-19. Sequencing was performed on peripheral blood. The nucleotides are TGTGCCAGCTCCTCCGGGACAGGCTGGGAGACCCAGTACTTC. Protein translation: CASSSGTGWETQYF.